This T cell receptor beta chain was captured by sequencing in a study of OX40 agonist ivuxolimab in advanced cancers. The study, taken as a whole, reports: Some nonresponders also had low normalized T-cell clonal expansion.

This table comes from immunoSEQ multiplex PCR, and its TCRdb copy is limited to in-frame clones, with some not included. The table lists about 91,000 clones, around 83% of them singletons. On this clone: Its target is unknown.

The length of the CDR3 is 18 residues. Germline trimming cut 4 bases from V and 2 bases from J; bases unmatched to any gene: 10. Germline V gene lookup returns CDR1 MDHEN and CDR2 SYDVKM. The input for sequencing was CD4+ or CD8+ T cells sorted from blood, taken in a trial of the OX40 agonist ivuxolimab. The chain is built from TRBV28 and TRBJ2-5; TRBD2 aligns across 13 bases. This TCR was sampled from an adult with an advanced solid tumor such as melanoma, head and neck, liver or kidney cancer. The DNA of the CDR3 is TGTGCCAGCAGTTCTACCGGGACTAGCGGGGTTTTGCAAGAGACCCAGTACTTC. Its protein is CASSSTGTSGVLQETQYF.